Listed here are 16 T cell receptor beta chains from one sample, sequenced in a study of Graves' ophthalmopathy and Graves' hyperthyroidism. The authors amplified TCR beta CDR3 regions, and they did so from RNA transcripts for repertoire sequencing. HTBI primers primed a first-round RT-PCR, and a second-round multiplex PCR followed. Via MiXCR, TCRdb re-called the multiplex PCR reads, giving one row per CDR3 protein. Of about 740,000 distinct CDR3 sequences in the sample, around 40% were seen once. Sequencing was performed on peripheral blood. The receptors were sampled from an adult man with Graves' ophthalmopathy.

The V gene is TRBV12-3 or TRBV12-4, the J gene TRBJ1-6; D gene uncertain. The V end was cut by 9 bases, the J end by 9 bases, with 18 bases between. CDR3 length equals 14 residues. The CDR3 is CASQKSRVSSPLHF. DNA of the CDR3: TGTGCCAGTCAAAAATCCCGGGTTTCTTCACCCCTCCACTTT.

Written as DNA, the CDR3 is TGCAGCGTTGAATTGTGGCAGTCGGACTATGGCTACACCTTC. This gives the protein CSVELWQSDYGYTF. The V and J genes are TRBV29-1 and TRBJ1-2; no clear D gene. The CDR3 totals 14 residues. Germline lookup yields CDR1 SQVTM and CDR2 ANQGSEA. V gave up 2 bases and J gave up 3 bases, with 13 bases separating them.

The rearrangement joins TRBV10-3 to TRBJ1-2, with D perhaps matching TRBD1 (5 bases). The V and J ends lost 4 bases and 8 bases respectively, with 11 bases between them. Germline lookup yields CDR1 ENHRY and CDR2 SYGVKD. This CDR3 comprises 12 residues. The CDR3 protein is CAISGGRGGYTF. The CDR3 DNA follows: TGTGCCATCAGTGGTGGACGGGGCGGCTACACCTTC.

The chain has TRBV20-1 and TRBJ1-6; a weak D match, TRBD1 (5 bases). The germline V gene has CDR1 DFQATT and CDR2 SNEGSKA (reference sequence). The V and J ends lost 0 bases and 7 bases respectively, with 16 bases between them. The CDR3 spans 16 residues. The chain's CDR3 is CSAREDSTGNNSPLHF. In DNA, the CDR3 is TGCAGTGCTAGAGAAGATTCAACAGGAAACAATTCACCCCTCCACTTT.

In its sample, this clonotype was seen many times. This chain links TRBV10-3 with TRBJ2-7; no firm D call. The V end lost 7 bases, the J end lost 5 bases, and 18 bases lay between the germline ends. This CDR3 comprises 14 residues. Germline CDR1 is ENHRY and CDR2 is SYGVKD. CDR3 nucleotides: TGTGCCATCATCTCCGCGCAGGCCCCTCACGAGCAGTACTTC. Its translation: CAIISAQAPHEQYF.

This clonotype has a count of ten or more. This chain links TRBV9 with TRBJ2-7; D is undetermined. V gave up 0 bases and J gave up 0 bases, with 7 bases separating them. Germline V gene data show CDR1 as SGDLS and CDR2 as YYNGEE. The CDR3 runs to 14 residues. The CDR3 here is CASSVGGDSYEQYF. CDR3 nucleotides: TGTGCCAGCAGCGTAGGGGGTGACTCCTACGAGCAGTACTTC. Full variable domain (rest looked up from reference TRBV9 and TRBJ2-7): DSGVTQTPKHLITATGQRVTLRCSPRSGDLSVYWYQQSLDQGLQFLIQYYNGEERAKGNILERFSAQQFPDLHSELNLSSLELGDSALYFCASSVGGDSYEQYFGPGTRLTVT.

The chain is built from TRBV6-1 and TRBJ1-1, with D tentatively TRBD1 (5 bases). The V and J ends lost 6 bases and 2 bases respectively, with 19 bases between them. From germline, CDR1 is MNHNS and CDR2 SASEGT. The CDR3 runs to 16 residues. Written as DNA, the CDR3 is TGTGCCAGCAGCTTTTTACAAGGGGCGCGTAACACTGAAGCTTTCTTT. It translates to CASSFLQGARNTEAFF.

About this clonotype: A read error is likely, as this CDR3 ends without the conserved phenylalanine or tryptophan. The chain carries TRBV7-2 and TRBJ2-7; 11 nucleotides agree with TRBD2. CDR3 length equals 15 residues. Germline lookup yields CDR1 SGHTA and CDR2 FQGNSA. Germline trimming cut 5 bases from V and 3 bases from J; bases unmatched to any gene: 6. The CDR3: CASSLTSGAIYEQYL. CDR3 bases: TGTGCCAGCAGCCTGACTAGCGGGGCCATCTACGAGCAGTACCTC.

The J gene is TRBJ2-2, the V gene TRBV25-1, with D possibly being TRBD1 (6 bases). Between the trimmed V and J ends, which lost 7 bases and 5 bases, there was a span of 17 bases. The germline CDR1 and CDR2 sequences are MGHDK and SYGVNS. This CDR3 comprises 15 residues. DNA of the CDR3: TGTGCCAGCACTTCGGTTCAGACAGGAACCGGGGAGCTGTTTTTT. Protein sequence: CASTSVQTGTGELFF.

This clonotype occurred many times. The V gene is TRBV5-5, the J gene TRBJ2-2, with D possibly called TRBD1 or TRBD2 (6 bases each). The CDR3 contains 15 residues. V lost 2 bases to trimming and J lost 2 bases, with 10 bases between them. The germline gives CDR1 SGHKS, CDR2 YYEKEE (reference sequence). CDR3 amino acids: CASSLRGTNTGELFF. The CDR3 DNA reads as TGTGCCAGCAGCTTACGCGGGACAAACACCGGGGAGCTGTTTTTT.

The table lists this clonotype with a few counts. The chain combines TRBV20-1 with TRBJ2-7; D is perhaps TRBD2 (6 bases). CDR3 length: 15 residues. V lost 1 base to trimming and J lost 4 bases, with 17 bases between them. Germline-derived CDR1 and CDR2 are DFQATT and SNEGSKA (reference sequence). The CDR3 DNA is TGCAGTGCTAGAGCAAACGACCTAGCGCGGTACGAGCAGTACTTC. The encoded protein is CSARANDLARYEQYF.

The chain employs TRBV20-1 and TRBJ2-2; D assignment may be TRBD1 or TRBD2 (5 bases each). The CDR3 loop spans 15 amino acids. Germline V lookup: CDR1 DFQATT, CDR2 SNEGSKA (reference sequence). V lost 2 bases, J lost 1 base, and 11 bases lay in between. The CDR3 coding sequence is TGCAGTGCTAGACCCGGGACCGAGAACACCGGGGAGCTGTTTTTT. It is translated as CSARPGTENTGELFF.

This clonotype was seen only a few times. DNA for the CDR3: TGTGCCAGCAGCTCAGAGGGCGGGAGGGCCTTAGAGACCCAGTACTTC. It yields the protein CASSSEGGRALETQYF. The chain has TRBV7-9 and TRBJ2-5; TRBD2 agrees at 9 bases. The V gene end was trimmed by 4 bases and the J gene end by 4 bases; junction bases not matched to a gene: 10. The germline gives CDR1 SEHNR, CDR2 FQNEAQ (reference sequence). This CDR3 has 16 amino acids.

The chain uses TRBV5-5 and TRBJ1-2, with D unresolved. The V gene's germline CDR1 is SGHKS and CDR2 YYEKEE (reference sequence). This CDR3 is built from 17 residues. Trimming pared 1 base from V and 4 bases from J, leaving 20 bases between. CDR3 DNA sequence: TGTGCCAGCAGCTTGAGAGTCTCTGAAACTCGGAGCTATGGCTACACCTTC. It translates to CASSLRVSETRSYGYTF.

J is TRBJ1-6 and V is TRBV29-1, with 9 positions matching TRBD1. Trimming at V came to 6 bases and at J to 8 bases, leaving 5 bases not matched to a gene. The CDR3 extends over 13 amino acids. The germline CDR1 and CDR2 sequences are SQVTM and ANQGSEA. Here the CDR3 DNA reads TGCAGCGTCTGGGACAGGGTTGATTCACCCCTCCACTTT. Amino acid sequence: CSVWDRVDSPLHF.

This clonotype was seen only a few times. This chain uses TRBV29-1 with TRBJ1-3; D gene ambiguous. Trimming removed 3 bases at V and 2 bases at J, with 14 bases between. CDR3 length: 15 amino acids. CDR1 SQVTM and CDR2 ANQGSEA come from the germline V gene. The CDR3 sequence is CSVERTADTGNTIYF. The DNA for the CDR3 is TGCAGCGTTGAGAGGACGGCTGACACTGGAAACACCATATATTTT.